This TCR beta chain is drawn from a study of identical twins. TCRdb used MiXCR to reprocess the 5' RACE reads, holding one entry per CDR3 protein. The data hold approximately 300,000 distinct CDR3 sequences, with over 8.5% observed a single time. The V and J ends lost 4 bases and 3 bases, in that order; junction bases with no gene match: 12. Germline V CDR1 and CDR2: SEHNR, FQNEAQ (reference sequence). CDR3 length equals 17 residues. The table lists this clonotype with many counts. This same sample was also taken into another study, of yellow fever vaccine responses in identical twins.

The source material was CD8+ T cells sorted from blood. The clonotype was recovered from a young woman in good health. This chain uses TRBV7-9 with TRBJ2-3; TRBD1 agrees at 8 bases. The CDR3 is CASSSSTGVPTTDTQYF. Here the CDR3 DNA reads TGTGCCAGCAGCTCCTCGACAGGGGTCCCGACAACAGATACGCAGTATTTT. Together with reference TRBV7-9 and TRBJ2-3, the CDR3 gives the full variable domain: DTGVSQNPRHKITKRGQNVTFRCDPISEHNRLYWYRQTLGQGPEFLTYFQNEAQLEKSRLLSDRFSAERPKGSFSTLEIQRTEQGDSAMYLCASSSSTGVPTTDTQYFGPGTRLTVL.